Presented here are 30 T cell receptor beta chains from one specimen sequenced in a study of chemoradiotherapy in HPV16-positive cancers. Profiling relied on immunoSEQ multiplex PCR, and the TCRdb table lists in-frame clones only, not all of them. The sample consists of around 7,400 clones, over 65% of them appearing once. This specimen consisted of tumor tissue, obtained from a patient who underwent chemoradiotherapy. Receptors originate from a human donor with HPV-associated anogenital cancer.

V usage is TRBV18 and J usage is TRBJ1-5; D unresolved. The V and J ends lost 6 bases and 5 bases respectively, with 20 bases between them. CDR3 length: 16 residues. The germline CDR1 and CDR2 sequences are KGHSH and LQKENI. The CDR3 nucleotides are TGTGCCAGCTCGGACCGGGAGCTCGCGTTTTATCAGCCCCAGCATTTT. It is translated as CASSDRELAFYQPQHF.

The chain joins TRBV15 to TRBJ2-2; D is perhaps TRBD1 or TRBD2 (5 bases each). V lost 0 bases and J 1 base, leaving 9 bases between the germline ends. This CDR3 is 16 amino acids long. Germline V CDR1 and CDR2: LNHNV, YYDKDF (reference sequence). For the CDR3, the DNA is TGTGCCACCAGCAGAGAGGCAGGGAGGAACACCGGGGAGCTGTTTTTT. Protein: CATSREAGRNTGELFF.

The chain joins TRBV6-5 to TRBJ2-3; maybe TRBD2 (6 bases). V was trimmed by 0 bases and J by 7 bases, leaving 17 bases between them. Germline CDR1 reads MNHEY; CDR2 reads SVGAGI. CDR3 length equals 16 residues. This CDR3 is CASSYSGGSVTYTQYF. CDR3 nucleotides: TGTGCCAGCAGTTACTCAGGAGGGAGCGTGACCTATACGCAGTATTTT.

The V and J genes are TRBV18 and TRBJ1-5; 7 bases fit TRBD1. V dropped 4 bases and J dropped 4; count of bases not matched to a gene: 4. This CDR3 comprises 14 residues. Germline V gene lookup returns CDR1 KGHSH and CDR2 LQKENI. CDR3 DNA sequence: TGTGCCAGCTCACTTCCGGGACAGAATCAGCCCCAGCATTTT. Residues: CASSLPGQNQPQHF.

The genes are TRBV5-1 and TRBJ2-7, with 7 bases lining up with TRBD2. Germline assignment: CDR1 SGHRS and CDR2 YFSETQ. The CDR3 covers 14 residues. The V segment lost 5 bases and the J segment 2 bases; nucleotides outside the gene matches: 7. The CDR3: CASRVRDYTYEQYF. The CDR3 DNA follows: TGCGCCAGCAGAGTAAGGGACTATACCTACGAGCAGTACTTC.

The rearrangement links TRBV7-2 to TRBJ2-1, with no clear D. This CDR3 comprises 13 residues. V was shortened by 1 base and J by 3 bases, with 4 bases between the two germline ends. The germline V gene encodes CDR1 SGHTA and CDR2 FQGNSA. The CDR3 loop reads CASSLGRYNEQFF. The CDR3 DNA reads as TGTGCCAGCAGCTTAGGTCGCTACAATGAGCAGTTCTTC.

The chain has TRBV6-1 and TRBJ1-2; D gene ambiguous. This CDR3 contains 15 residues. Germline assignment: CDR1 MNHNS and CDR2 SASEGT. V was shortened by 3 bases and J by 6 bases, with 17 bases between the two germline ends. Written as DNA, the CDR3 is TGTGCCAGCAGTGATCGGGTTCCCATCCCCGATGGCTACACCTTC. Translating it yields CASSDRVPIPDGYTF.

V usage is TRBV9 and J usage is TRBJ2-3; 9 bases are shared with TRBD2. The J segment lost 2 bases and the V segment lost 0 bases, leaving 4 bases of the junction unmatched. Germline V gene lookup returns CDR1 SGDLS and CDR2 YYNGEE. The CDR3 spans 16 residues. As DNA, the CDR3 is TGTGCCAGCAGCGTAGGGACTAGCGATTACACAGATACGCAGTATTTT. Its translation is CASSVGTSDYTDTQYF. The complete variable domain, with remaining parts taken from reference TRBV9 and TRBJ2-3, reads DSGVTQTPKHLITATGQRVTLRCSPRSGDLSVYWYQQSLDQGLQFLIQYYNGEERAKGNILERFSAQQFPDLHSELNLSSLELGDSALYFCASSVGTSDYTDTQYFGPGTRLTVL.

The chain combines TRBV7-2 with TRBJ1-2; no clear D. The germline CDR1 and CDR2 sequences are SGHTA and FQGNSA. V was pared by 3 bases and J by 3 bases, with 11 bases between. CDR3 length: 14 amino acids. The chain's CDR3 is CASSLRNRHYGYTF. For the CDR3, the DNA is TGTGCCAGCAGCTTGCGAAACCGACACTATGGCTACACCTTC.

V gene TRBV6-5 combines with J gene TRBJ2-4, with 8 bases that match TRBD1. In germline, CDR1 is MNHEY, CDR2 SVGAGI. The trim removed 6 bases at V and 9 bases at J, leaving 4 bases unmatched. The CDR3 loop spans 12 amino acids. The CDR3 spells CASRDDRGIQYF. The CDR3 DNA reads TGTGCCAGCAGAGATGACAGGGGCATTCAGTACTTC.

This clone was observed a few times. This chain joins TRBV13 and TRBJ2-7, with 11 bases lining up with TRBD2. The V segment lost 3 bases and the J segment 5 bases; nucleotides outside the gene matches: 3. CDR3 length: 14 residues. Germline V gene sequence: CDR1 PRHDT, CDR2 FYEKMQ (reference sequence). The CDR3 is CASSFSGGADEQYF. As DNA, the CDR3 is TGTGCCAGCAGCTTTAGCGGGGGGGCGGACGAGCAGTACTTC.

J is TRBJ1-1 and V is TRBV5-5; D remains unclear. The CDR3 runs to 15 residues. V lost 0 bases to trimming and J lost 0 bases, with 9 bases between them. Germline V gene data show CDR1 as SGHKS and CDR2 as YYEKEE (reference sequence). CDR3 coding DNA: TGTGCCAGCAGCTTGGGACGGACCATGAACACTGAAGCTTTCTTT. Amino acid sequence: CASSLGRTMNTEAFF.

The chain carries TRBV4-2 and TRBJ2-1; the D is unclear. Germline V gives CDR1 LGHNA, CDR2 YNFKEQ. V was shortened by 0 bases and J by 7 bases, with 7 bases between the two germline ends. This CDR3 is 13 amino acids long. CDR3 DNA sequence: TGTGCCAGCAGCCAAGAGCTTCATAATGAGCAGTTCTTC. It codes for CASSQELHNEQFF.

This clone appeared once. V gene TRBV11-3 combines with J gene TRBJ2-1; D call uncertain. Per germline, CDR1 SGHNT and CDR2 YENEEA. Between the trimmed V and J ends, which lost 1 base and 2 bases, there was a span of 9 bases. This CDR3 has 15 amino acids. In DNA form, the CDR3 reads TGTGCCAGCAGCTTAGGATTAAGCCCCTACAATGAGCAGTTCTTC. Encoded protein: CASSLGLSPYNEQFF.

The chain is built from TRBV10-2 and TRBJ1-1; D is unclear. The CDR3 has 12 residues. V lost 6 bases to trimming and J lost 5 bases, with 10 bases between them. Germline CDR1 is WSHSY and CDR2 is SAAADI. CDR3 DNA: TGCGCCAGCAGGGACCTGGGGACTGAAGCTTTCTTT. The encoded protein is CASRDLGTEAFF.

The chain couples TRBV9 to TRBJ2-1; 8 nucleotides align to TRBD2. V was pared by 0 bases and J by 8 bases, with 7 bases of the junction left unmatched. Per germline, CDR1 SGDLS and CDR2 YYNGEE. CDR3 length: 15 amino acids. The CDR3, as DNA: TGTGCCAGCAGCGTAGGGGGGACTAGTGGCGATGAGCAGTTCTTC. Protein: CASSVGGTSGDEQFF.

The gene calls are TRBV6-5 and TRBJ1-2; weak D call: TRBD1 (6 bases). Per germline, CDR1 MNHEY and CDR2 SVGAGI. The CDR3 sequence is 14 residues long. V was trimmed by 8 bases and J by 0 bases, leaving 13 bases between them. The CDR3 nucleotides read TGTGCCAGCTACGGACAGACCACTAACTATGGCTACACCTTC. This gives the protein CASYGQTTNYGYTF.

The chain is built from TRBV4-1 and TRBJ1-1; 7 nucleotides align to TRBD1. The CDR3 loop spans 13 amino acids. In germline, CDR1 is MGHRA, CDR2 YSYEKL. V trimming: 5 bases; J trimming: 6 bases; junction bases outside the gene matches: 6. CDR3 region: CASSATGEAEAFF. CDR3 coding DNA: TGCGCCAGCAGCGCTACAGGGGAAGCTGAAGCTTTCTTT.

The CDR3, as DNA: TGTGCCAGCAGCGTAGTGGGGGGATATGGCTACACCTTC. Translation: CASSVVGGYGYTF. The chain recombines TRBV9 with TRBJ1-2, with a weak D call TRBD1 (5 bases). The CDR3 is made up of 13 amino acids. The germline V gene encodes CDR1 SGDLS and CDR2 YYNGEE. The ends were cut back, 0 bases at V and 5 bases at J, with 8 bases in the middle. The entire variable domain, with the rest obtained from reference TRBV9 and TRBJ1-2, is as follows: DSGVTQTPKHLITATGQRVTLRCSPRSGDLSVYWYQQSLDQGLQFLIQYYNGEERAKGNILERFSAQQFPDLHSELNLSSLELGDSALYFCASSVVGGYGYTFGSGTRLTVV.

The rearrangement uses TRBV25-1 and TRBJ1-2; 11 positions agree with TRBD1. The CDR3 consists of 15 residues. Germline values: CDR1 MGHDK, CDR2 SYGVNS. Losses at the gene ends were 6 bases for V and 3 bases for J; bases not matched to a gene: 6. CDR3 sequence reads: CASSLRTGGDYGYTF. Written as DNA, the CDR3 is TGTGCCAGCAGCCTAAGGACAGGGGGCGACTATGGCTACACCTTC.

The chain has TRBV6-5 and TRBJ2-7; unclear D gene. CDR1 and CDR2 (germline): MNHEY, SVGAGI. The CDR3 is 13 amino acids. The ends were cut back, 7 bases at V and 6 bases at J, with 16 bases in the middle. In DNA form, the CDR3 reads TGTGCCAGCACCCCAGCCGGGTACGGCGAGCAGTACTTC. Encoded protein: CASTPAGYGEQYF.

This clone was detected only a few times. This chain joins TRBV5-4 and TRBJ1-6; TRBD1 might be the D (5 bases). The CDR3 sequence is 19 residues long. Germline V gives CDR1 SGHNT, CDR2 YYREEE (reference sequence). V lost 4 bases and J 5 bases, leaving 25 bases between the germline ends. CDR3 nucleotides: TGTGCCAGCAGCCAGACGCTTGGGGCTGGTAGGGTAAATAATTCACCCCTCCACTTT. Its translation: CASSQTLGAGRVNNSPLHF.

This clone was recorded a few times. The rearrangement links TRBV5-4 to TRBJ2-7, with D perhaps TRBD1 or TRBD2 (5 bases each). The CDR3 is 15 amino acids. Trimming removed 4 bases at V and 4 bases at J, with 18 bases between. Germline V CDR1 and CDR2: SGHNT, YYREEE (reference sequence). In nucleotides, the CDR3 is TGTGCCAGCAGCCAAGATCCGGGACGGGGATACGAGCAGTACTTC. The encoded protein is CASSQDPGRGYEQYF.

Remarks on this clone: The same CDR3 is also encoded by other DNA sequences in this sample. The chain uses TRBV20-1 and TRBJ1-3; D not resolved. V lost 3 bases and J 5 bases, leaving 5 bases between the germline ends. The CDR3 covers 11 residues. Germline assignment: CDR1 DFQATT and CDR2 SNEGSKA (reference sequence). CDR3 region: CSARDRNTIYF. In DNA, the CDR3 is TGCAGTGCTAGGGATCGAAACACCATATATTTT.

This rearrangement joins TRBV10-2 to TRBJ2-3, with 11 positions matching TRBD2. V trimming: 2 bases; J trimming: 5 bases; junction bases outside the gene matches: 12. The CDR3 runs 18 residues. Germline CDR1 and CDR2: WSHSY and SAAADI. The CDR3 region has the DNA TGCGCCAGCAGTGAGGGTAGCGGGGGGGTGTGGGAAGAAGATACGCAGTATTTT. It translates to CASSEGSGGVWEEDTQYF.

The CDR3 reads CASSGPLRTGELFF. The CDR3, as DNA: TGTGCCAGCAGTGGCCCCCTCAGGACCGGGGAGCTGTTTTTT. The chain employs TRBV25-1 and TRBJ2-2, with unresolved D. The CDR3 is 14 residues long. V was pared by 4 bases and J by 5 bases, with 11 bases between. The germline V gene encodes CDR1 MGHDK and CDR2 SYGVNS.

This clone was counted once. This chain connects TRBV6-6 to TRBJ1-1, with TRBD1 matching over 8 bases. The V gene end was trimmed by 6 bases and the J gene end by 1 base; junction bases not matched to a gene: 7. Germline V CDR1 and CDR2: MNHNY, SVGAGI (reference sequence). CDR3 length equals 15 residues. The CDR3, as DNA: TGTGCCAGCAGAGAAACCGGGACAGGGAACACTGAAGCTTTCTTT. The encoded protein is CASRETGTGNTEAFF.

This rearrangement joins TRBV7-3 to TRBJ2-1; D is undetermined. V lost 5 bases, J lost 4 bases, and 9 bases lay in between. Germline assignment: CDR1 SGHTA and CDR2 FQGTGA. This CDR3 spans 13 amino acids. CDR3 region: CASSPLGYNEQFF. The CDR3 bases are TGTGCCAGCAGCCCCCTGGGGTACAATGAGCAGTTCTTC.

The chain carries TRBV7-8 and TRBJ1-2; 7 nucleotides agree with TRBD1. Germline lookup yields CDR1 SGHVS and CDR2 FQNEAQ. CDR3 length: 14 amino acids. The V gene end was trimmed by 5 bases and the J gene end by 8 bases; junction bases not matched to a gene: 11. As DNA, the CDR3 is TGTGCCAGCAGCACGCTCGGGACAGAGAGGGGCTACACCTTC. Protein sequence: CASSTLGTERGYTF.

This clone turned up a few times. The rearrangement joins TRBV2 to TRBJ1-2, with TRBD1 matching 7 bases. The V gene end was trimmed by 6 bases and the J gene end by 3 bases; junction bases not matched to a gene: 7. The germline V gene encodes CDR1 SNHLY and CDR2 FYNNEI. This CDR3 region has 14 residues. In DNA form, the CDR3 reads TGTGCCAGCAGCCAAACGGACAGGTACTATGGCTACACCTTC. It specifies CASSQTDRYYGYTF.